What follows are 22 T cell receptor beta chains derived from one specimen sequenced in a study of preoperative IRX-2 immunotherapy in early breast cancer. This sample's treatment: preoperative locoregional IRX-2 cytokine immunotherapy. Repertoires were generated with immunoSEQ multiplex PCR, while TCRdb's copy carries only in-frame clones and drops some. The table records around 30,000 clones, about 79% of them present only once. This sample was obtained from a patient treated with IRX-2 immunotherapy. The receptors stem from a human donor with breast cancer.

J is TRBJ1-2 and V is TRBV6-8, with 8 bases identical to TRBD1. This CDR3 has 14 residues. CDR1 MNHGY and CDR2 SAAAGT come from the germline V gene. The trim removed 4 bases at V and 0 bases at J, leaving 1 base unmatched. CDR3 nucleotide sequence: TGTGCCAGCAGTTTGGGACAGGCTAACTATGGCTACACCTTC. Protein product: CASSLGQANYGYTF.

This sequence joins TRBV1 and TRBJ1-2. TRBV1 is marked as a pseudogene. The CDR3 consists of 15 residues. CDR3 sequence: CASSQVPFTNYGYTF. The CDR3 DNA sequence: TGCGCCAGCAGCCAAGTGCCCTTTACTAACTATGGCTACACCTTC.

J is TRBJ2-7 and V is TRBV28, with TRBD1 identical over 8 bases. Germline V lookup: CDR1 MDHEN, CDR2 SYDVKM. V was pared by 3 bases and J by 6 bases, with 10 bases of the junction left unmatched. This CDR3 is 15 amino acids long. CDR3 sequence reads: CASSFDGTGGREQYF. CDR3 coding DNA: TGTGCCAGCAGTTTTGATGGTACAGGGGGACGCGAGCAGTACTTC.

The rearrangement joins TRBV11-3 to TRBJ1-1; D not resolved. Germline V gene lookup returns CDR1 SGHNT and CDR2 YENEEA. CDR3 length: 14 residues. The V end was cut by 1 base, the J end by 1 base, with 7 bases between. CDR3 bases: TGTGCCAGCAGCTTAGTTTTTGCGAACACTGAAGCTTTCTTT. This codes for CASSLVFANTEAFF.

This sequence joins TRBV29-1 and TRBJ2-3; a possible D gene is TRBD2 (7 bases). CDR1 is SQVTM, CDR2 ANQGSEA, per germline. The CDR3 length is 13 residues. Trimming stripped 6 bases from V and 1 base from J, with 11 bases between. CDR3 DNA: TGCAGCGTCGGGGGGCGAGGCACAGATACGCAGTATTTT. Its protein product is CSVGGRGTDTQYF.

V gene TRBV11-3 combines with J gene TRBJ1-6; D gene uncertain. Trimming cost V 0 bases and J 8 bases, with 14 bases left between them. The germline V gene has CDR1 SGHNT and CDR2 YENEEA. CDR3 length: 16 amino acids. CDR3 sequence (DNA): TGTGCCAGCAGCTTAGAAGTGGGTGGTTCCTATTCACCCCTCCACTTT. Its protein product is CASSLEVGGSYSPLHF.

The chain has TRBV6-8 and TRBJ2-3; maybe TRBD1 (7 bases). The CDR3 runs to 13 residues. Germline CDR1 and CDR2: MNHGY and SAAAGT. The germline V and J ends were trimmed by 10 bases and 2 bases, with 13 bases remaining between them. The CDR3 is CAIQGDFTDTQYF. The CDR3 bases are TGTGCCATCCAGGGGGACTTCACAGATACGCAGTATTTT.

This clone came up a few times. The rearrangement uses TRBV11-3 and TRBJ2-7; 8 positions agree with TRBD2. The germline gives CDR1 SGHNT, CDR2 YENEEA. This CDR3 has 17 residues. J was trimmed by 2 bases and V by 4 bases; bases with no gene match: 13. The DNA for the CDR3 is TGTGCCAGCAGCTCCCCCGGGACTAGTCTTATGGCCTACGAGCAGTACTTC. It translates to CASSSPGTSLMAYEQYF.

This CDR3 is CAIRRRNDRENTEAFF. CDR3 nucleotide sequence: TGTGCCATCAGGAGGCGGAACGACAGGGAGAATACTGAAGCTTTCTTT. The chain is built from TRBV6-8 and TRBJ1-1; 7 bases match TRBD1. V lost 10 bases, J lost 5 bases, and 19 bases stayed unmatched. Germline CDR1 MNHGY, CDR2 SAAAGT. The CDR3 sequence is 16 residues long.

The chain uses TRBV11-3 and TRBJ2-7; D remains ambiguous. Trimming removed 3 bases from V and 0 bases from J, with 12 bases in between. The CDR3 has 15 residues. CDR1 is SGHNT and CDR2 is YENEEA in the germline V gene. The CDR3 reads CASSLLVGYSYEQYF. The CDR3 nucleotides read TGTGCCAGCAGCTTGTTGGTCGGGTACTCCTACGAGCAGTACTTC.

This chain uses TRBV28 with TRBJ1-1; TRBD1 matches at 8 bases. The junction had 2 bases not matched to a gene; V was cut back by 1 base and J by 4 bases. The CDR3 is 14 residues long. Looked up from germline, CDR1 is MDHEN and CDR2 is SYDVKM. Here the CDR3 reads CASSLYGTGTEAFF. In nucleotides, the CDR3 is TGTGCCAGCAGTTTATACGGGACAGGCACTGAAGCTTTCTTT.

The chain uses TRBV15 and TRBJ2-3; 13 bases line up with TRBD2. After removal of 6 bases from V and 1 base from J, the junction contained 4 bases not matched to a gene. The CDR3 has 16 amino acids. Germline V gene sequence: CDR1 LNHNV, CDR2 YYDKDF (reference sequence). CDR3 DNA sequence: TGTGCCACCAGTAGCGGGACTAGCGGGGGCACAGATACGCAGTATTTT. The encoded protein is CATSSGTSGGTDTQYF.

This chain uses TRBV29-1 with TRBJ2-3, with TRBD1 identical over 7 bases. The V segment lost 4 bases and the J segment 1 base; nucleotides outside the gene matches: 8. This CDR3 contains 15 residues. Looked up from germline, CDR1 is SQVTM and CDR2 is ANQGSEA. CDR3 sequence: CSVVTGNDGTDTQYF. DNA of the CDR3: TGCAGCGTTGTGACAGGGAACGACGGCACAGATACGCAGTATTTT.

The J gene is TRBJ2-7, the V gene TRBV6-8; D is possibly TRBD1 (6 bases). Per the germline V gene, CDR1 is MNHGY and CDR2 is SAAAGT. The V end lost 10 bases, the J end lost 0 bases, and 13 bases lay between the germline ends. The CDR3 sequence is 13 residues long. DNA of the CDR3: TGTGCCATCAGCAGGGGTCCCTCCTACGAGCAGTACTTC. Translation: CAISRGPSYEQYF.

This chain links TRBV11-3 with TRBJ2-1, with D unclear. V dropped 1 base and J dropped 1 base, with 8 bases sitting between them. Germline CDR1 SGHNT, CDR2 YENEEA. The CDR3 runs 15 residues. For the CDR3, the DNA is TGTGCCAGCAGCTTAGTTTGGGGTTCCTACAATGAGCAGTTCTTC. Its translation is CASSLVWGSYNEQFF.

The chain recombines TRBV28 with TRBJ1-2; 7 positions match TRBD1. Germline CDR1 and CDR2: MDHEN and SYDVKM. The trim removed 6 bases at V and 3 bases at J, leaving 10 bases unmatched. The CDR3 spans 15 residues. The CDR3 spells CASSQGGLNYYGYTF. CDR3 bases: TGTGCCAGCAGCCAGGGGGGCCTTAATTACTATGGCTACACCTTC.

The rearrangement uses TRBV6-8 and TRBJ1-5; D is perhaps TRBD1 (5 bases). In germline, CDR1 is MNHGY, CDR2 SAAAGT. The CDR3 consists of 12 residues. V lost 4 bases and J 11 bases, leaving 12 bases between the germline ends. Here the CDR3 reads CASSSGGRAQHF. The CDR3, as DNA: TGTGCCAGCAGTTCCGGGGGGAGAGCCCAGCATTTT.

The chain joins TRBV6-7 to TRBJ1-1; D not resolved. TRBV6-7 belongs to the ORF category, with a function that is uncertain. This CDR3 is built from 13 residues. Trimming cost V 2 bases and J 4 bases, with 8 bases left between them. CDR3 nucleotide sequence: TGTGCCAGCAGTTACGCGGGCGGCACTGAAGCTTTCTTT. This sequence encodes CASSYAGGTEAFF.

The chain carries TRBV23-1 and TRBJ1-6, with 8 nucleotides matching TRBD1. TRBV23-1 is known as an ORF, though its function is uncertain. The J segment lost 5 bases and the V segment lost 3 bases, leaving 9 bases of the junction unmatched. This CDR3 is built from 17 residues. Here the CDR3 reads CASSQRTGSIHNSPLHF. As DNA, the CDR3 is TGCGCCAGCAGTCAGAGGACAGGGAGCATCCATAATTCACCCCTCCACTTT.

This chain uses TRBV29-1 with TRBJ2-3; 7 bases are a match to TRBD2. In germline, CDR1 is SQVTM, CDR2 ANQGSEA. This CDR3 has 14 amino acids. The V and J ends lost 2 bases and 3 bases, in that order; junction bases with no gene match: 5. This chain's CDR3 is CSVERAGATDTQYF. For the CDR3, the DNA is TGCAGCGTTGAACGGGCGGGAGCAACAGATACGCAGTATTTT.

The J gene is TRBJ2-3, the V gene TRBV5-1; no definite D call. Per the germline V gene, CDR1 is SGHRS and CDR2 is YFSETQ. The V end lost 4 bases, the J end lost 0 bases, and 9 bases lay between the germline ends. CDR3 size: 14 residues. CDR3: CASSDPWSTDTQYF. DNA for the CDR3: TGCGCCAGCAGCGATCCCTGGAGCACAGATACGCAGTATTTT.

In DNA, the CDR3 is TGTGCCAGTAGTCAGTCCGGGGAGCTGTTTTTT. Encoded protein: CASSQSGELFF. The rearrangement uses TRBV19 and TRBJ2-2; D ambiguous. In germline, CDR1 is LNHDA, CDR2 SQIVND (reference sequence). Between the trimmed V and J ends, which lost 5 bases and 6 bases, there was a span of 4 bases. The CDR3 length is 11 residues.